These 26 T cell receptor beta chains originate from one sample sequenced in a study of CD8 T cells in ankylosing spondylitis. Using its own MiXCR run on the 5' RACE reads, TCRdb lists one record per CDR3 protein. Among a few hundred thousand distinct CDR3 sequences listed, less than 25% were seen once. Sequenced sample: blood, either unsorted or a sorted T cell fraction (not recorded which). Every receptor here comes from a female donor with ankylosing spondylitis or in good health (not recorded which).

In its sample, this clonotype was seen many times. The chain carries TRBV2 and TRBJ2-2, with 10 bases fitting TRBD1. The CDR3 spans 16 residues. With V trimmed by 3 bases and J by 7 bases, 8 bases remained unmatched. CDR1 is SNHLY and CDR2 is FYNNEI in the germline V gene. The CDR3 DNA reads TGTGCCAGCAGTGACCGGGACAGGGGATTTGGCGGGGAGCTGTTTTTT. This encodes CASSDRDRGFGGELFF.

As DNA, the CDR3 is TGTGCCAGCAGCTTAGGCGGTCGGAGCTCCTACGAGCAGTACTTC. This codes for CASSLGGRSSYEQYF. The chain joins TRBV7-9 to TRBJ2-7; the D is unclear. Germline V gene lookup returns CDR1 SEHNR and CDR2 FQNEAQ (reference sequence). The CDR3 runs to 15 residues. The germline V and J ends were trimmed by 1 base and 0 bases, with 10 bases remaining between them.

This clonotype was observed a few times. The chain recombines TRBV29-1 with TRBJ2-6; tentatively, D is TRBD1 (5 bases). V gave up 4 bases and J gave up 0 bases, with 10 bases separating them. This CDR3 contains 15 residues. Germline CDR1 reads SQVTM; CDR2 reads ANQGSEA. The CDR3 DNA reads TGCAGCGTTGCCCGACAGAGCTCTGGGGCCAACGTCCTGACTTTC. Protein sequence: CSVARQSSGANVLTF.

This clonotype was seen ten or more times. The chain carries TRBV9 and TRBJ2-1; D uncertain. Germline loops: CDR1 SGDLS, CDR2 YYNGEE. The CDR3 loop spans 11 amino acids. V dropped 3 bases and J dropped 12 bases, with 10 bases sitting between them. CDR3 loop: CASSGELGQFF. The CDR3 region has the DNA TGTGCCAGCAGCGGAGAGTTGGGGCAGTTCTTC. Complete variable domain (other parts from reference TRBV9 and TRBJ2-1): DSGVTQTPKHLITATGQRVTLRCSPRSGDLSVYWYQQSLDQGLQFLIQYYNGEERAKGNILERFSAQQFPDLHSELNLSSLELGDSALYFCASSGELGQFFGPGTRLTVL.

This clonotype was recorded at least ten times. The chain combines TRBV6-1 with TRBJ1-6; D is uncertain. CDR1 is MNHNS and CDR2 is SASEGT in the germline V gene. The CDR3 sequence is 15 residues long. V lost 6 bases and J 7 bases, leaving 16 bases between the germline ends. The CDR3 DNA sequence: TGTGCCAGCAGCTCTAATGAGGGCCGCAATTCACCCCTCCACTTT. It specifies CASSSNEGRNSPLHF.

CDR3 in amino acids: CAIKAADQETQYF. CDR3 DNA sequence: TGTGCCATCAAGGCCGCCGACCAAGAGACCCAGTACTTC. The chain carries TRBV10-3 and TRBJ2-5, with D unclear. Per germline, CDR1 ENHRY and CDR2 SYGVKD. Deletions cut 7 bases from V and 0 bases from J, with 9 bases between. The CDR3 is 13 residues long.

This clonotype was recorded many times. The rearrangement joins TRBV12-3 or TRBV12-4 to TRBJ1-1; the match to TRBD1 covers 10 bases. The CDR3 totals 14 residues. Trimming at V came to 6 bases and at J to 5 bases, leaving 6 bases not matched to a gene. The chain's CDR3 is CASSRDRGRTEAFF. The CDR3 DNA follows: TGTGCCAGCAGCCGAGACAGGGGGCGGACTGAAGCTTTCTTT.

The chain is built from TRBV5-1 and TRBJ2-1; 9 bases fit TRBD2. The J segment lost 8 bases and the V segment lost 0 bases, leaving 15 bases of the junction unmatched. This CDR3 has 18 residues. Germline values: CDR1 SGHRS, CDR2 YFSETQ. For the CDR3, the DNA is TGCGCCAGCAGCTTGGGCCGACTAGCGGTCTCTTTGGAGGATGAGCAGTTCTTC. It encodes CASSLGRLAVSLEDEQFF.

As concerns this clonotype: This may be a read error: a much more frequent sequence differs by one nucleotide. The rearrangement links TRBV7-6 to TRBJ2-1; D not certain. This CDR3 region has 14 residues. Germline V gene sequence: CDR1 SGHVS, CDR2 FNYEAQ. CDR3 sequence (DNA): TGTGCCAGCAGCCCTTCCCCTGCCGACAATAAGCAGTTCTTC. Amino acids: CASSPSPADNKQFF.

The rearrangement joins TRBV6-2 or TRBV6-3 to TRBJ2-7; 7 positions agree with TRBD2. The germline CDR1 and CDR2 sequences are MNHEY and SVGEGT. The CDR3 is made up of 16 amino acids. Germline trimming cut 2 bases from V and 5 bases from J; bases unmatched to any gene: 12. CDR3 loop: CASSYGLQAGENEQYF. DNA for the CDR3: TGTGCCAGCAGTTACGGCCTGCAGGCGGGAGAGAACGAGCAGTACTTC.

The V call is TRBV6-2 or TRBV6-3, the J call TRBJ2-2; the D gene is possibly TRBD1 (6 bases). The germline V gene encodes CDR1 MNHEY and CDR2 SVGEGT. V was pared by 6 bases and J by 7 bases, with 12 bases between. The CDR3 runs to 13 residues. For the CDR3, the DNA is TGTGCCAGCAGCCTACAGGGCCTCGGGGAGCTGTTTTTT. It specifies CASSLQGLGELFF.

The gene calls are TRBV6-1 and TRBJ2-3, with a possible D match to TRBD1 (6 bases). The germline CDR1 and CDR2 sequences are MNHNS and SASEGT. This CDR3 has 14 residues. The V and J ends lost 5 bases and 2 bases respectively, with 11 bases between them. In DNA form, the CDR3 reads TGTGCCAGCAGTCAGGACAGAATCACAGATACGCAGTATTTT. Its protein product is CASSQDRITDTQYF.

This chain links TRBV27 with TRBJ2-7, with D hard to call. This CDR3 is 15 amino acids long. Germline V gene data show CDR1 as MNHEY and CDR2 as SMNVEV (reference sequence). Trimming took 2 bases from V and 8 from J, leaving 19 bases between them. This chain's CDR3 is CASSLPPPTSTKQYF. The CDR3 nucleotides are TGTGCCAGCAGTTTACCCCCCCCGACATCTACGAAGCAGTACTTC.

The chain links TRBV2 to TRBJ2-1, with 11 bases that match TRBD2. CDR1 is SNHLY, CDR2 FYNNEI, per germline. The J segment lost 1 base and the V segment lost 7 bases, leaving 9 bases of the junction unmatched. The CDR3 sequence is 17 residues long. The CDR3: CASTPGVAGGSYNEQFF. The DNA of the CDR3 is TGTGCCAGCACTCCTGGGGTAGCGGGAGGGTCCTACAATGAGCAGTTCTTC.

This clonotype has just a few counts. This chain links TRBV20-1 with TRBJ2-7; D is perhaps TRBD2 (6 bases). The CDR3 runs 14 residues. Germline values: CDR1 DFQATT, CDR2 SNEGSKA (reference sequence). Trimming removed 6 bases from V and 4 bases from J, with 19 bases in between. The DNA of the CDR3 is TGCAGTGCCCAATTGAGGCTAGGGAGGTACGAGCAGTACTTC. Translated: CSAQLRLGRYEQYF.

The gene calls are TRBV18 and TRBJ2-5; 7 nucleotides line up with TRBD2. Germline V CDR1 and CDR2: KGHSH, LQKENI. CDR3 length: 16 residues. V was pared by 2 bases and J by 1 base, with 7 bases of the junction left unmatched. The CDR3 DNA reads TGTGCCAGCTCACCAGTTGGAAGCGGGACCCAAGAGACCCAGTACTTC. The encoded protein is CASSPVGSGTQETQYF.

The table lists this clonotype with many counts. The chain combines TRBV29-1 with TRBJ2-1; unclear D gene. The CDR3 is made up of 11 amino acids. V lost 4 bases and J lost 4, with 5 bases in between. CDR1 SQVTM and CDR2 ANQGSEA come from the germline V gene. The CDR3 loop reads CSVVQYNEQFF. The CDR3, as DNA: TGCAGCGTTGTTCAGTACAATGAGCAGTTCTTC.

This chain uses TRBV4-2 with TRBJ1-4, with 7 bases matching TRBD1. The CDR3 is made up of 15 amino acids. Germline V gene lookup returns CDR1 LGHNA and CDR2 YNFKEQ. The V and J ends lost 0 bases and 4 bases, in that order; junction bases with no gene match: 2. This CDR3 is CASSQEGQRNEKLFF. The CDR3 DNA follows: TGTGCCAGCAGCCAAGAGGGACAGCGTAATGAAAAACTGTTTTTT.

Many counts were recorded for this clonotype. The chain links TRBV29-1 to TRBJ1-1; the match to TRBD1 covers 11 bases. The CDR3 runs 16 residues. V lost 6 bases to trimming and J lost 4 bases; unmatched junction nucleotides: 13. Germline V CDR1 and CDR2: SQVTM, ANQGSEA. The CDR3 DNA reads TGCAGCGTGGTGGGACAGGGGGGCCAATCCTTCACTGAAGCTTTCTTT. This gives the protein CSVVGQGGQSFTEAFF.

This clonotype was seen only a few times. The rearrangement joins TRBV29-1 to TRBJ2-7; a weak D match, TRBD1 (5 bases). CDR3 size: 12 residues. V shed 4 bases and J shed 3 bases, with 10 bases lying between them. CDR1 and CDR2 from the germline V gene are SQVTM and ANQGSEA. The DNA of the CDR3 is TGCAGCGTTGTTGCCAGGGACTACGAGCAGTACTTC. It translates to CSVVARDYEQYF.

The chain couples TRBV24-1 to TRBJ2-2; 8 bases align to TRBD1. The CDR3 runs 18 residues. Per germline, CDR1 KGHDR and CDR2 SFDVKD. The trim removed 3 bases at V and 0 bases at J, leaving 8 bases unmatched. DNA for the CDR3: TGTGCCACCAGTGATGGGACGACAGGGGCCCCGAACACCGGGGAGCTGTTTTTT. It translates to CATSDGTTGAPNTGELFF.

The sample holds a few counts of this clonotype. This chain joins TRBV18 and TRBJ1-1; D may be TRBD1 (5 bases). Germline assignment: CDR1 KGHSH and CDR2 LQKENI. Trimming cost V 3 bases and J 5 bases, with 16 bases left between them. This CDR3 has 15 residues. CDR3 bases: TGTGCCAGCTCACCGCGAGGTGGGAAGGGGACTGAAGCTTTCTTT. Its protein is CASSPRGGKGTEAFF.

This clonotype was picked up a small number of times. The chain joins TRBV6-2 or TRBV6-3 to TRBJ2-3, with D perhaps matching TRBD2 (5 bases). V was clipped by 6 bases and J by 2 bases, with 9 bases between them. Germline V gene data show CDR1 as MNHEY and CDR2 as SVGEGT. The CDR3 is made up of 13 amino acids. CDR3 bases: TGTGCCAGCAGCGGGATTCCCACAGATACGCAGTATTTT. This codes for CASSGIPTDTQYF.

The table lists this clonotype with many counts. The chain has TRBV28 and TRBJ2-1, with 12 bases fitting TRBD2. V shed 8 bases, J shed 4 bases, and the junction held 9 bases outside the gene matches. The CDR3 has 16 residues. Germline V lookup: CDR1 MDHEN, CDR2 SYDVKM. CDR3 in amino acids: CASWGLAGRGYNEQFF. CDR3 DNA: TGTGCCAGCTGGGGACTAGCGGGCCGGGGGTACAATGAGCAGTTCTTC.

The J gene is TRBJ2-6, the V gene TRBV6-1; 7 bases map to TRBD1. There are 18 residues in the CDR3. Germline assignment: CDR1 MNHNS and CDR2 SASEGT. The trim removed 8 bases at V and 0 bases at J, leaving 13 bases unmatched. CDR3 coding DNA: TGTGCCAGCGGACTGTCGGGACAGTCCTACTCTGGGGCCAACGTCCTGACTTTC. Its protein product is CASGLSGQSYSGANVLTF.

In this sample, this clonotype is medium-sized. This chain uses TRBV7-2 with TRBJ2-1; tentatively, D is TRBD1 (5 bases). V lost 0 bases to trimming and J lost 10 bases, with 10 bases between them. The CDR3 length is 13 residues. Germline lookup yields CDR1 SGHTA and CDR2 FQGNSA. The CDR3 DNA reads TGTGCCAGCAGCTTAGCGCGACAGAACGAGCAGTTCTTC. Translated, it gives CASSLARQNEQFF.